This entry concerns a single T cell receptor (beta chain). Its target is unknown. Assay: immunoSEQ multiplex PCR; the TCRdb copy retains only in-frame clones and omits some. The table has about 15,000 clones, 90% to 95% seen once. The source of the sample is a study of OX40 agonist ivuxolimab in advanced cancers. Study overall: Previous treatment with anti-PD-1, anti-PD-L1 or anti-CTLA-4 therapy was allowed; less than 45% had received some. The study, taken as a whole, reports: Among expanded peripheral T cells, antigen specificity went undetermined. Both blood CD4+ and CD8+ T cells showed clonal growth by week 6 at 0.1 to 3.0 mg/kg. Relative to CD4+ cells, CD8+ T cells on average had more expanded clones.

This CDR3 comprises 17 residues. CDR1 SGHVS and CDR2 FNYEAQ come from the germline V gene. V trimming: 1 base; J trimming: 6 bases; junction bases outside the gene matches: 10. J is TRBJ2-7 and V is TRBV7-6, with 12 bases fitting TRBD2. The sequencing here drew on CD4+ or CD8+ T cells sorted from blood, taken in a trial of the OX40 agonist ivuxolimab. The sequence was collected from an adult with an advanced solid tumor such as melanoma, head and neck, liver or kidney cancer. CDR3 protein: CASSLVVGLAGGGEQYF. The DNA of the CDR3 is TGTGCCAGCAGCTTAGTCGTCGGTCTAGCGGGAGGGGGCGAGCAGTACTTC. The full variable domain, in which reference TRBV7-6 and TRBJ2-7 provide the parts outside the CDR3, is GAGVSQSPRYKVTKRGQDVALRCDPISGHVSLYWYRQALGQGPEFLTYFNYEAQQDKSGLPNDRFSAERPEGSISTLTIQRTEQRDSAMYRCASSLVVGLAGGGEQYFGPGTRLTVT.